This T cell receptor beta chain comes out of a study of T-cell memory formation after mild COVID-19. Study background: In these data, TCR clusters were largely donor specific. Findings and caveats of the study: Clones that shrank (day 15 to 85) were balanced CD4/CD8, whereas later expanders leaned CD4+. Clones that contracted clustered mainly in CM and EM if CD4+ and in EMRA if CD8+.

With constant-segment primers, 5'RACE yielded cDNA libraries of TCR alpha and TCR beta that carried sample barcodes and UMIs. TCRdb fed the 5' RACE reads into MiXCR, producing one record per CDR3 protein. The table records about 100,000 distinct CDR3 sequences, about a sixth of them present only once. As concerns this clonotype: Its antigen is currently unknown.

V shed 3 bases, J shed 3 bases, and the junction held 2 bases outside the gene matches. CDR1 SGHTA and CDR2 FQGTGA come from the germline V gene. The CDR3 runs to 15 residues. J is TRBJ2-1 and V is TRBV7-3; TRBD1 aligns across 10 bases. The sequencing sample was made of PBMCs or a T cell subset sorted from them (not recorded which). This TCR derives from a man aged 18-30 years who had mild COVID-19 (a few samples of this study predate the infection). Cell type and time point are not known. Written as DNA, the CDR3 is TGTGCCAGCAGCTTTGGACAGGGGGTCTACAATGAGCAGTTCTTC. Translated: CASSFGQGVYNEQFF.